The 21 T cell receptor beta chains reported below all come from one sample, sequenced in a study of T cell responses to AZD1222 COVID-19 vaccine. Using immunoSEQ multiplex PCR, the repertoire was profiled, and TCRdb retains in-frame clones only, with some absent. Of about 97,000 clones listed, nearly 90% were seen once; the top ten hold roughly 2.8%. The specimen was peripheral blood, collected on day 0 of AZD1222 vaccination. These receptors came from an adult in good health.

The chain's CDR3 is CASSIRTTTDYTF. DNA of the CDR3: TGTGCCAGTAGTATCCGGACAACAACAGACTACACCTTC. V gene TRBV19 combines with J gene TRBJ1-2; a weak D match, TRBD1 (5 bases). This CDR3 region has 13 residues. Trimming removed 3 bases from V and 10 bases from J, with 15 bases in between. The germline gives CDR1 LNHDA, CDR2 SQIVND (reference sequence).

The rearrangement joins TRBV28 to TRBJ1-2; D possibly corresponds to TRBD1 (5 bases). V dropped 6 bases and J dropped 6 bases, with 14 bases sitting between them. The CDR3 consists of 13 residues. The germline V gene encodes CDR1 MDHEN and CDR2 SYDVKM. In DNA form, the CDR3 reads TGTGCCAGCAGCCAGGAGAAGACAGATGGCTACACCTTC. Its translation: CASSQEKTDGYTF.

V is TRBV7-8 and J is TRBJ2-1; 10 nucleotides match TRBD2. Germline CDR1 reads SGHVS; CDR2 reads FQNEAQ. V dropped 6 bases and J dropped 9; count of bases not matched to a gene: 11. CDR3 size: 15 residues. The CDR3 nucleotides are TGTGCCAGCAGAGGGCAGCGGGGGGGTGCGGGTGAGCAGTTCTTC. It is translated as CASRGQRGGAGEQFF.

Here the CDR3 DNA reads TGTGCCACCGGGGACAGGGGGTATGGTGGCTACACCTTC. Protein product: CATGDRGYGGYTF. The gene calls are TRBV12-3 or TRBV12-4 and TRBJ1-2, with 11 bases lining up with TRBD1. Unmatched junction bases numbered 8, after V lost 10 bases and J lost 7 bases. CDR3 length: 13 amino acids.

CDR3: CASSFRGSGANVLTF. CDR3 in DNA: TGTGCCAGCAGCTTCAGGGGCTCTGGGGCCAACGTCCTGACTTTC. V and J are TRBV7-8 and TRBJ2-6; the D gene is possibly TRBD1 (6 bases). The CDR3 is 15 residues long. With 3 bases removed from V and 0 bases from J, the gap between germline ends came to 6 bases. The germline CDR1 and CDR2 sequences are SGHVS and FQNEAQ.

The V gene is TRBV12-3 or TRBV12-4, the J gene TRBJ1-1; D ambiguous. V was clipped by 5 bases and J by 1 base, with 8 bases between them. The CDR3 has 13 residues. CDR3 sequence reads: CASSVTPNTEAFF. The CDR3 nucleotides are TGTGCCAGCAGTGTGACTCCGAACACTGAAGCTTTCTTT.

This clone was picked up one time. This rearrangement joins TRBV4-2 to TRBJ2-1; D is undetermined. The CDR3 runs 13 residues. Trimming took off 1 base at V and 8 bases at J, with 9 bases between the two ends. CDR1 LGHNA and CDR2 YNFKEQ come from the germline V gene. Here the CDR3 DNA reads TGTGCCAGCAGCCAAGTTCATGCTGATGAGCAGTTCTTC. This encodes CASSQVHADEQFF.

The chain is built from TRBV5-1 and TRBJ2-5; 9 bases fit TRBD2. After removal of 6 bases from V and 1 base from J, the junction contained 4 bases not matched to a gene. Germline CDR1 reads SGHRS; CDR2 reads YFSETQ. The CDR3 consists of 14 residues. The CDR3 coding sequence is TGCGCCAGCATAAGCGGGGGGACCCAAGAGACCCAGTACTTC. Its protein product is CASISGGTQETQYF.

The chain recombines TRBV15 with TRBJ1-1; D may be TRBD1 (5 bases). CDR3 length: 14 amino acids. The germline V and J ends were trimmed by 1 base and 10 bases, with 16 bases remaining between them. Germline loops: CDR1 LNHNV, CDR2 YYDKDF (reference sequence). CDR3 protein: CATSRAGGTPGAFF. The CDR3 DNA reads as TGTGCCACCAGCAGAGCCGGAGGGACCCCAGGAGCTTTCTTT.

This rearrangement joins TRBV6-5 to TRBJ1-4, with TRBD1 identical over 7 bases. The V gene's germline CDR1 is MNHEY and CDR2 SVGAGI. J gave up 8 bases and V 6 bases, and 9 bases lay outside the gene matches. This CDR3 has 14 residues. CDR3 nucleotides: TGTGCCAGCAGCGGGGGAGGGGGACAGGAAAAACTGTTTTTT. This encodes CASSGGGGQEKLFF.

This clone showed up just a few times. The chain has TRBV30 and TRBJ1-6; possible D gene TRBD1, 5 bases. CDR1 GTSNPN and CDR2 SVGIG come from the germline V gene (reference sequence). V was clipped by 0 bases and J by 6 bases, with 12 bases between them. CDR3 length: 15 amino acids. CDR3 in DNA: TGTGCCTGGAGTGTATCCGGGGGAGGTAATTCACCCCTCCACTTT. Translated: CAWSVSGGGNSPLHF. The full variable domain, its missing parts supplied by reference TRBV30 and TRBJ1-6, is SQTIHQWPATLVQPVGSPLSLECTVEGTSNPNLYWYRQAAGRGLQLLFYSVGIGQISSEVPQNLSASRPQDRQFILSSKKLLLSDSGFYLCAWSVSGGGNSPLHFGNGTRLTVT.

The chain has TRBV9 and TRBJ1-4, with TRBD1 identical over 11 bases. Looked up from germline, CDR1 is SGDLS and CDR2 is YYNGEE. V lost 0 bases and J lost 5; bases outside the gene matches: 3. This CDR3 spans 16 amino acids. The CDR3: CASSVEGQGANEKLFF. The DNA of the CDR3 is TGTGCCAGCAGCGTAGAAGGACAGGGGGCGAATGAAAAACTGTTTTTT. The whole variable domain, remainder taken from reference TRBV9 and TRBJ1-4, is DSGVTQTPKHLITATGQRVTLRCSPRSGDLSVYWYQQSLDQGLQFLIQYYNGEERAKGNILERFSAQQFPDLHSELNLSSLELGDSALYFCASSVEGQGANEKLFFGSGTQLSVL.

V usage is TRBV6-4 and J usage is TRBJ1-2; D perhaps matches TRBD1 (5 bases). Germline CDR1 is MRHNA and CDR2 is SNTAGT. V dropped 7 bases and J dropped 6 bases, with 21 bases sitting between them. This CDR3 has 15 amino acids. The CDR3 region is CASTVGQGKGNGYTF. CDR3 nucleotides: TGTGCCAGCACAGTAGGGCAGGGTAAGGGAAATGGCTACACCTTC.

The chain recombines TRBV6-5 with TRBJ1-1; D gene uncertain. The germline V gene has CDR1 MNHEY and CDR2 SVGAGI. This CDR3 is 15 amino acids long. Trimming cost V 0 bases and J 0 bases, with 8 bases left between them. CDR3 coding DNA: TGTGCCAGCAGTTACTCGCCCGGGGTGAACACTGAAGCTTTCTTT. Residues: CASSYSPGVNTEAFF.

The chain joins TRBV27 to TRBJ1-6, with D maybe TRBD1 (5 bases). The length of the CDR3 is 17 residues. CDR1 and CDR2 (germline): MNHEY, SMNVEV (reference sequence). The ends were cut back, 5 bases at V and 4 bases at J, with 18 bases in the middle. The CDR3 DNA sequence: TGTGCCAGCAGTACACAGGACCCCGTTGATTATAATTCACCCCTCCACTTT. Protein: CASSTQDPVDYNSPLHF.

The chain uses TRBV5-1 and TRBJ2-3; possibly TRBD2 for D (5 bases). The CDR3 runs to 14 residues. CDR1 SGHRS and CDR2 YFSETQ come from the germline V gene. The V end was cut by 4 bases, the J end by 3 bases, with 12 bases between. DNA of the CDR3: TGCGCCAGCAGCGGTGGGCGCGGGACAGATACGCAGTATTTT. Protein: CASSGGRGTDTQYF.

The rearrangement links TRBV7-9 to TRBJ1-6; D gene ambiguous. V shed 6 bases and J shed 0 bases, with 6 bases lying between them. Germline CDR1 reads SEHNR; CDR2 reads FQNEAQ (reference sequence). The CDR3 contains 14 residues. CDR3 sequence (DNA): TGTGCCAGCAGTCGCACCTCCTATAATTCACCCCTCCACTTT. Encoded protein: CASSRTSYNSPLHF. The full variable domain, rest sourced from reference TRBV7-9 and TRBJ1-6, is DTGVSQNPRHKITKRGQNVTFRCDPISEHNRLYWYRQTLGQGPEFLTYFQNEAQLEKSRLLSDRFSAERPKGSFSTLEIQRTEQGDSAMYLCASSRTSYNSPLHFGNGTRLTVT.

The J gene is TRBJ2-2, the V gene TRBV29-1; D may be TRBD2 (5 bases). The germline V and J ends were trimmed by 6 bases and 5 bases, with 10 bases remaining between them. The CDR3 extends over 12 amino acids. Germline V gene data show CDR1 as SQVTM and CDR2 as ANQGSEA. CDR3 bases: TGCAGCGTAACACGGGAAACCGGGGAGCTGTTTTTT. It translates to CSVTRETGELFF.

J is TRBJ1-2 and V is TRBV29-1, with a tentative D call TRBD1 (5 bases). Germline CDR1 is SQVTM and CDR2 is ANQGSEA. With 6 bases removed from V and 8 bases from J, the gap between germline ends came to 16 bases. CDR3 length: 12 residues. The CDR3 bases are TGCAGCGTCTCAAACGAGGGGTTAGGCTACACCTTC. This translates into CSVSNEGLGYTF. The variable domain in full, completed from reference TRBV29-1 and TRBJ1-2, reads SAVISQKPSRDICQRGTSLTIQCQVDSQVTMMFWYRQQPGQSLTLIATANQGSEATYESGFVIDKFPISRPNLTFSTLTVSNMSPEDSSIYLCSVSNEGLGYTFGSGTRLTVV.

J is TRBJ2-7 and V is TRBV29-1; D is undetermined. The CDR3 is 12 amino acids. V lost 3 bases and J lost 3, with 9 bases in between. Looked up from germline, CDR1 is SQVTM and CDR2 is ANQGSEA. CDR3 nucleotides: TGCAGCGTTGATGCAGGTAACTACGAGCAGTACTTC. Protein sequence: CSVDAGNYEQYF.

This chain links TRBV18 with TRBJ1-2; no firm D call. The CDR3 has 12 residues. Germline values: CDR1 KGHSH, CDR2 LQKENI. Trimming removed 0 bases at V and 5 bases at J, with 4 bases between. The CDR3 loop is CASSPPAYGYTF. The CDR3, as DNA: TGTGCCAGCTCACCACCAGCGTATGGCTACACCTTC.